This TCR beta chain was captured in a study of blood T cell repertoires in COVID-19. Study-wide context: T cells, B-cell-depleted T cells, or PBMCs supplied cDNA or gDNA.

Study processing details: Cell counts per sample came from amplifying reference gene primers. TCRdb keeps only in-frame clones here, not all; method: immunoSEQ multiplex PCR. V and J calls plus clone size are reproduced from that table; the DNA served to infer D and trimming. The table includes 55,000 to 80,000 clones, more than 75% detected once. V was clipped by 6 bases and J by 8 bases, with 16 bases between them. This CDR3 has 14 residues. Germline V gives CDR1 MNHEY, CDR2 SVGAGI. The TCR comes from a man between 65 and 79 years old with acute or convalescent COVID-19. Material: peripheral blood. The chain has TRBV6-5 and TRBJ1-4; possibly TRBD1 for D (5 bases). In DNA, the CDR3 is TGTGCCAGCAGGGATTCTTTGGGGCCCGAAAAACTGTTTTTT. This translates into CASRDSLGPEKLFF.